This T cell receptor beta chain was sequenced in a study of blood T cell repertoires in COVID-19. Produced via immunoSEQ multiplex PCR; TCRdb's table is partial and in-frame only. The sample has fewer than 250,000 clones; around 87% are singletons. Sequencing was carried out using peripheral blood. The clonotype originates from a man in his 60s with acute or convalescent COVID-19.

CDR3 loop: CASSLSSGPLHF. The DNA of the CDR3 is TGTGCCAGCAGCTTATCTAGCGGACCGCTCCACTTT. V usage is TRBV11-3 and J usage is TRBJ1-6; D remains unclear. With 2 bases removed from V and 16 bases from J, the gap between germline ends came to 12 bases. Per germline, CDR1 SGHNT and CDR2 YENEEA. This CDR3 comprises 12 residues.